Each of the 30 T cell receptor beta chains below was sequenced from the same sample in a study of CD8 T cells in Susac syndrome. With random hexamers, reverse transcription was performed on roughly 0.45 to 1 ug of RNA. One entry per CDR3 protein results from TCRdb running MiXCR on the immunoSEQ multiplex PCR reads. The sample gives 150,000 to 200,000 distinct CDR3 sequences, approximately 96% of which show up once; 0.075% to 0.1% is in the top ten. Sequenced sample: CD4+ T cells from PBMCs. The receptors derive from a human donor with Susac syndrome.

V usage is TRBV15 and J usage is TRBJ2-3, with 12 bases that match TRBD2. The germline gives CDR1 LNHNV, CDR2 YYDKDF (reference sequence). V was pared by 1 base and J by 2 bases, with 1 base of the junction left unmatched. The CDR3 has 16 residues. Here the CDR3 reads CATSRGLAGATDTQYF. CDR3 coding DNA: TGTGCCACCAGCAGAGGACTAGCGGGGGCCACAGATACGCAGTATTTT.

The rearrangement uses TRBV7-6 and TRBJ1-1; D may be TRBD1 (5 bases). Germline V CDR1 and CDR2: SGHVS, FNYEAQ. The CDR3 is made up of 14 amino acids. The V gene lost 0 bases and the J gene lost 1 base, with 6 bases spanning the gap. CDR3 coding DNA: TGTGCCAGCAGCTTAGCCGGGACGAACACTGAAGCTTTCTTT. It encodes CASSLAGTNTEAFF.

CDR3 sequence reads: CAWSVRAGRPYEQYF. The DNA of the CDR3 is TGTGCCTGGAGTGTACGAGCAGGGAGGCCGTACGAGCAGTACTTC. The V and J genes are TRBV30 and TRBJ2-7, with D possibly being TRBD2 (6 bases). Trimming stripped 0 bases from V and 4 bases from J, with 16 bases between. The CDR3 runs to 15 residues. Germline assignment: CDR1 GTSNPN and CDR2 SVGIG (reference sequence).

The chain uses TRBV20-1 and TRBJ1-2, with unresolved D. V was clipped by 6 bases and J by 4 bases, with 9 bases between them. The germline gives CDR1 DFQATT, CDR2 SNEGSKA (reference sequence). The CDR3 contains 11 residues. CDR3 nucleotide sequence: TGCAGTGCCCTCCCCCTCTATGGCTACACCTTC. The encoded protein is CSALPLYGYTF.

The genes are TRBV12-3 or TRBV12-4 and TRBJ1-2; 8 positions match TRBD1. This CDR3 is built from 14 residues. Unmatched junction bases numbered 5, after V lost 1 base and J lost 7 bases. The CDR3 is CASSLVGQVGGYTF. Here the CDR3 DNA reads TGTGCCAGCAGTTTAGTGGGACAGGTCGGTGGCTACACCTTC.

V and J are TRBV10-1 and TRBJ2-3; 7 bases map to TRBD2. This CDR3 has 13 residues. V shed 4 bases, J shed 3 bases, and the junction held 1 base outside the gene matches. Germline V CDR1 and CDR2: WNHNN, SYGVQD (reference sequence). The CDR3 nucleotides read TGCGCCAGCAGTGGGGGACTAACAGATACGCAGTATTTT. This gives the protein CASSGGLTDTQYF.

CDR3 DNA: TGTGCCAGCAGCCAAGCTGCACAGGGGGCGGCTGGGGCCAACGTCCTGACTTTC. Translated, it gives CASSQAAQGAAGANVLTF. The chain joins TRBV4-2 to TRBJ2-6; 9 nucleotides align to TRBD1. CDR3 size: 18 residues. Unmatched junction bases numbered 6, after V lost 1 base and J lost 2 bases. The germline V gene encodes CDR1 LGHNA and CDR2 YNFKEQ.

V and J are TRBV3-1 and TRBJ1-2, with D possibly TRBD1 on 6 matching bases. The CDR3 covers 13 residues. Trimming took off 4 bases at V and 3 bases at J, with 9 bases between the two ends. Germline assignment: CDR1 LGHDT and CDR2 YNNKEL (reference sequence). The CDR3 loop is CASSPGTYYGYTF. The CDR3 DNA reads TGTGCCAGCAGCCCGGGGACATACTATGGCTACACCTTC. The variable domain in full, with the rest retrieved from reference TRBV3-1 and TRBJ1-2, is DTAVSQTPKYLVTQMGNDKSIKCEQNLGHDTMYWYKQDSKKFLKIMFSYNNKELIINETVPNRFSPKSPDKAHLNLHINSLELGDSAVYFCASSPGTYYGYTFGSGTRLTVV.

J is TRBJ1-3 and V is TRBV10-3, with unresolved D. Per germline, CDR1 ENHRY and CDR2 SYGVKD. V gave up 2 bases and J gave up 4 bases, with 12 bases separating them. CDR3 length: 15 residues. For the CDR3, the DNA is TGTGCCATCAGTGAGCCGAGGGCCGGCGGAAACACCATATATTTT. Encoded protein: CAISEPRAGGNTIYF.

V gene TRBV27 combines with J gene TRBJ1-6, with a tentative D call TRBD1 (6 bases). This CDR3 comprises 14 residues. The V end was cut by 5 bases, the J end by 3 bases, with 8 bases between. CDR1 and CDR2 from the germline V gene are MNHEY and SMNVEV (reference sequence). This CDR3 is CASSGQIYNSPLHF. The CDR3 bases are TGTGCCAGCAGTGGACAGATCTATAATTCACCCCTCCACTTT.

This rearrangement joins TRBV30 to TRBJ1-1; no reliable D call. The CDR3 is 13 amino acids. The V end lost 2 bases, the J end lost 4 bases, and 11 bases lay between the germline ends. From germline, CDR1 is GTSNPN and CDR2 SVGIG (reference sequence). In DNA form, the CDR3 reads TGTGCCTGGAGTATAAGGGAGGCCACTGAAGCTTTCTTT. Translation: CAWSIREATEAFF.

J is TRBJ1-2 and V is TRBV29-1; TRBD1 matches 7 bases. This CDR3 spans 16 amino acids. Trimming at V came to 3 bases and at J to 6 bases, leaving 16 bases not matched to a gene. Germline V gene data show CDR1 as SQVTM and CDR2 as ANQGSEA. The CDR3 loop reads CSVDTPPTGKADGYTF. Here the CDR3 DNA reads TGCAGCGTTGATACCCCGCCGACAGGGAAAGCTGATGGCTACACCTTC.

The table lists this clonotype with a few counts. The chain employs TRBV12-3 or TRBV12-4 and TRBJ2-3; D unclear. Trimming took off 2 bases at V and 6 bases at J, with 6 bases between the two ends. This CDR3 has 12 residues. CDR3 nucleotides: TGTGCCAGCAGTTTAAACGGGGATACGCAGTATTTT. It codes for CASSLNGDTQYF.

The rearrangement uses TRBV20-1 and TRBJ2-7; TRBD2 agrees at 15 bases. The CDR3 contains 16 residues. Germline V gene lookup returns CDR1 DFQATT and CDR2 SNEGSKA (reference sequence). After removal of 6 bases from V and 5 bases from J, the junction contained 11 bases not matched to a gene. This CDR3 reads CSAKGTSGGSSHEQYF. CDR3 bases: TGCAGTGCAAAAGGGACTAGCGGGGGGTCGTCTCACGAGCAGTACTTC.

This chain connects TRBV6-1 to TRBJ2-3, with TRBD2 matching over 8 bases. Germline V gene data show CDR1 as MNHNS and CDR2 as SASEGT. V shed 6 bases, J shed 4 bases, and the junction held 12 bases outside the gene matches. CDR3 length: 16 residues. The chain's CDR3 is CASRSPGGPVPDTQYF. For the CDR3, the DNA is TGTGCCAGCAGATCTCCGGGGGGGCCGGTGCCAGATACGCAGTATTTT.

V usage is TRBV19 and J usage is TRBJ2-3; the D is unclear. Trimming shortened V by 5 bases and J by 4 bases, and 7 bases separated the two germline ends. This CDR3 is 12 amino acids long. CDR1 and CDR2 from the germline V gene are LNHDA and SQIVND (reference sequence). CDR3 loop: CASSVRADTQYF. The CDR3 DNA reads TGTGCCAGTAGTGTTCGTGCAGATACGCAGTATTTT.

CDR3 in DNA: TGTGCCAGCCACGACACGCGCTCTGGAAACACCATATATTTT. Encoded protein: CASHDTRSGNTIYF. The V gene is TRBV2, the J gene TRBJ1-3; D is ambiguous. CDR3 length: 14 residues. Germline values: CDR1 SNHLY, CDR2 FYNNEI. V shed 8 bases and J shed 0 bases, with 11 bases lying between them. Variable domain in full (rest from reference TRBV2 and TRBJ1-3): EPEVTQTPSHQVTQMGQEVILRCVPISNHLYFYWYRQILGQKVEFLVSFYNNEISEKSEIFDDQFSVERPDGSNFTLKIRSTKLEDSAMYFCASHDTRSGNTIYFGEGSWLTVV.

The V call is TRBV20-1, the J call TRBJ1-1, with TRBD1 identical over 10 bases. CDR1 DFQATT and CDR2 SNEGSKA come from the germline V gene (reference sequence). There are 14 residues in the CDR3. After removal of 6 bases from V and 6 bases from J, the junction contained 10 bases not matched to a gene. CDR3 residues: CSAPRQGAGAEAFF. The CDR3 coding sequence is TGCAGTGCCCCCCGACAGGGGGCAGGGGCTGAAGCTTTCTTT.

V gene TRBV30 combines with J gene TRBJ1-3, with no clear D. The CDR3 runs 17 residues. Germline CDR1 reads GTSNPN; CDR2 reads SVGIG (reference sequence). Trimming took off 0 bases at V and 3 bases at J, with 18 bases between the two ends. The CDR3 nucleotides are TGTGCCTGGAGTGTACGGCGACCCAATTTTATTGGAAACACCATATATTTT. Amino acids: CAWSVRRPNFIGNTIYF.

The V call is TRBV23-1, the J call TRBJ1-6; 8 positions match TRBD1. TRBV23-1 has ORF status, its function being uncertain. The CDR3 totals 17 residues. After removal of 1 base from V and 7 bases from J, the junction contained 9 bases not matched to a gene. CDR3 region: CASSQCLQGAGNSPLHF. DNA for the CDR3: TGCGCCAGCAGTCAATGTCTCCAGGGGGCAGGGAATTCACCCCTCCACTTT.

The CDR3, as DNA: TGTGCCACCAGCCTACGGACAGGGCAATACCAAGAGACCCAGTACTTC. Translated: CATSLRTGQYQETQYF. The chain recombines TRBV15 with TRBJ2-5; the match to TRBD1 covers 8 bases. V shed 5 bases and J 0 bases; nucleotides not matched to a gene: 8. There are 16 residues in the CDR3. Germline loops: CDR1 LNHNV, CDR2 YYDKDF (reference sequence). Using reference TRBV15 and TRBJ2-5 for the parts outside the CDR3, the full variable domain is DAMVIQNPRYQVTQFGKPVTLSCSQTLNHNVMYWYQQKSSQAPKLLFHYYDKDFNNEADTPDNFQSRRPNTSFCFLDIRSPGLGDTAMYLCATSLRTGQYQETQYFGPGTRLLVL.

This chain joins TRBV29-1 and TRBJ2-3; D gene ambiguous. This CDR3 is 12 amino acids long. Trimming took off 5 bases at V and 0 bases at J, with 6 bases between the two ends. The germline CDR1 and CDR2 sequences are SQVTM and ANQGSEA. The CDR3 sequence is CSVHRSTDTQYF. The CDR3 DNA sequence: TGCAGCGTTCATCGGAGCACAGATACGCAGTATTTT.

This clonotype was seen a handful of times. This chain joins TRBV3-1 and TRBJ1-5, with D unclear. The CDR3 consists of 12 residues. The germline V and J ends were trimmed by 0 bases and 7 bases, with 4 bases remaining between them. Germline assignment: CDR1 LGHDT and CDR2 YNNKEL (reference sequence). CDR3 loop: CASSQDGQPQHF. The CDR3 DNA sequence: TGTGCCAGCAGCCAAGATGGGCAGCCCCAGCATTTT.

V gene TRBV3-1 combines with J gene TRBJ2-1; no firm D call. CDR1 and CDR2 (germline): LGHDT, YNNKEL (reference sequence). This CDR3 comprises 11 residues. The germline V and J ends were trimmed by 6 bases and 8 bases, with 8 bases remaining between them. CDR3 nucleotides: TGTGCCAGCAGTCGAAACGATGAGCAGTTCTTC. It codes for CASSRNDEQFF.

CDR3 loop: CASSRDRGIRPGYTF. CDR3 sequence (DNA): TGTGCCAGCAGTAGGGACAGGGGTATACGGCCTGGCTACACCTTC. The V and J genes are TRBV27 and TRBJ1-2; 10 nucleotides match TRBD1. Germline trimming cut 5 bases from V and 7 bases from J; bases unmatched to any gene: 10. CDR1 and CDR2 from the germline V gene are MNHEY and SMNVEV (reference sequence). The CDR3 runs to 15 residues.

The CDR3 DNA follows: TGTGCCAGCAGTGAAGGGGTAGCTACGGATACGCAGTATTTT. It encodes CASSEGVATDTQYF. V and J are TRBV2 and TRBJ2-3; D ambiguous. CDR1 is SNHLY, CDR2 FYNNEI, per germline. Trimming stripped 1 base from V and 6 bases from J, with 11 bases between. This CDR3 region has 14 residues.

J is TRBJ2-2 and V is TRBV3-1; D might be TRBD1 (5 bases). The CDR3 spans 14 residues. Germline loops: CDR1 LGHDT, CDR2 YNNKEL (reference sequence). With 0 bases removed from V and 5 bases from J, the gap between germline ends came to 7 bases. The CDR3 loop is CASSQDQGTGELFF. In DNA, the CDR3 is TGTGCCAGCAGCCAAGATCAGGGAACCGGGGAGCTGTTTTTT.

The CDR3 DNA sequence: TGTGCCAGCAGCCATGCCCTTTTCAGGACAGGGGGCAGCCAGCCCCAGCATTTT. Translated, it gives CASSHALFRTGGSQPQHF. V and J are TRBV16 and TRBJ1-5; the match to TRBD1 covers 11 bases. Germline assignment: CDR1 KGHSY and CDR2 FQNENV. This CDR3 spans 18 amino acids. V was clipped by 3 bases and J by 7 bases; unmatched bases: 14.

V usage is TRBV30 and J usage is TRBJ2-7; 12 nucleotides match TRBD2. Germline CDR1 reads GTSNPN; CDR2 reads SVGIG (reference sequence). The CDR3 sequence is 16 residues long. The J segment lost 4 bases and the V segment lost 3 bases, leaving 10 bases of the junction unmatched. For the CDR3, the DNA is TGTGCCTGGAGGGGGGGCCGACTAGCGGGGGAGTACGAGCAGTACTTC. Translated: CAWRGGRLAGEYEQYF.

This chain links TRBV12-3 or TRBV12-4 with TRBJ2-1, with a weak D call TRBD2 (6 bases). With 6 bases removed from V and 4 bases from J, the gap between germline ends came to 22 bases. This CDR3 contains 17 residues. In DNA, the CDR3 is TGTGCCAGCAGATGGGGAGCTGGCGGGAACCGATACAATGAGCAGTTCTTC. The encoded protein is CASRWGAGGNRYNEQFF.